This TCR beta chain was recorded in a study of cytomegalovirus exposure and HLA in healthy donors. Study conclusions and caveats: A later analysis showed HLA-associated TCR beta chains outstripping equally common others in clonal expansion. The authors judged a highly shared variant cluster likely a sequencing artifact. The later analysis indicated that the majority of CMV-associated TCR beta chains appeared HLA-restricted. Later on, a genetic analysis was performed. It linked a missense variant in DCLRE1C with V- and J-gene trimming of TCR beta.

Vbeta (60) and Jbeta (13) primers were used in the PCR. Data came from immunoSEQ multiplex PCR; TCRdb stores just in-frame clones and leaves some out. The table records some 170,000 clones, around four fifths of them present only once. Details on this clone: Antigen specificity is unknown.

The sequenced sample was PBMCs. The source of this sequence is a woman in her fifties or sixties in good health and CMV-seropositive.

The chain's CDR3 is CASSLSQREYYEQYF. The CDR3 DNA reads as TGTGCCAGCAGCTTATCCCAGCGGGAGTATTACGAGCAGTACTTC. The chain recombines TRBV11-2 with TRBJ2-7; 8 positions agree with TRBD2. This CDR3 contains 15 residues. Germline V gene sequence: CDR1 SGHAT, CDR2 FQNNGV. The V and J ends lost 2 bases and 4 bases, in that order; junction bases with no gene match: 7.